One and the same sample provided the 19 T cell receptor beta chains below, sequenced in a study of read filtering for tumor transcriptome and immune sequencing. From roughly 390 ng of RNA, a library with molecular barcoded alpha/delta and beta/gamma adaptors was made. MiXCR, applied by TCRdb to the reads, yields one record per CDR3 protein. The profile shows over 90,000 distinct CDR3 sequences, roughly 21% of them singletons. Sequences were obtained from a population of CD138-negative cells sorted from bone marrow. These receptors all come from a donor over 35 with multiple myeloma.

This clonotype was picked up many times. The gene calls are TRBV6-5 and TRBJ2-7; perhaps TRBD1 as D (5 bases). CDR1 and CDR2 (germline): MNHEY, SVGAGI. The germline V and J ends were trimmed by 2 bases and 1 base, with 6 bases remaining between them. The CDR3 extends over 13 amino acids. For the CDR3, the DNA is TGTGCCAGCAGTTACGCAGGGTCCTACGAGCAGTACTTC. Its protein is CASSYAGSYEQYF.

There are many counts of this clonotype. The genes are TRBV30 and TRBJ1-6; D is possibly TRBD1 (5 bases). Germline assignment: CDR1 GTSNPN and CDR2 SVGIG (reference sequence). The CDR3 runs to 13 residues. V was clipped by 0 bases and J by 10 bases, with 10 bases between them. This CDR3 is CAWSVYNRSPLHF. The CDR3 DNA sequence: TGTGCCTGGAGTGTATATAACAGGTCACCCCTCCACTTT.

This clonotype appeared a few times. This chain links TRBV14 with TRBJ2-1; possible D gene TRBD1, 6 bases. The germline CDR1 and CDR2 sequences are SGHDN and FVKESK. The CDR3 is 13 amino acids. Trimming removed 3 bases from V and 9 bases from J, with 12 bases in between. The CDR3 sequence is CASSQNQGSEQFF. Here the CDR3 DNA reads TGTGCCAGCAGCCAGAACCAGGGGAGTGAGCAGTTCTTC. Full variable domain (remainder filled in from reference TRBV14 and TRBJ2-1): EAGVTQFPSHSVIEKGQTVTLRCDPISGHDNLYWYRRVMGKEIKFLLHFVKESKQDESGMPNNRFLAERTGGTYSTLKVQPAELEDSGVYFCASSQNQGSEQFFGPGTRLTVL.

Remarks on this clonotype: A read error may explain this, as a much larger clone is one base away. The chain combines TRBV28 with TRBJ2-7, with TRBD1 matching over 12 bases. This CDR3 is built from 15 residues. Looked up from germline, CDR1 is MDHEN and CDR2 is SYDVKM. The CDR3 protein is CASRGQGQGAYEQCF. For the CDR3, the DNA is TGTGCCAGCAGAGGCCAGGGACAGGGGGCATACGAGCAGTGCTTC.

V usage is TRBV18 and J usage is TRBJ1-1; possible D gene TRBD1, 6 bases. V was pared by 3 bases and J by 7 bases, with 12 bases between. Germline CDR1 is KGHSH and CDR2 is LQKENI. The CDR3 runs to 13 residues. CDR3 sequence reads: CASSPTGGREAFF. CDR3 nucleotide sequence: TGTGCCAGCTCACCGACAGGAGGTCGTGAAGCTTTCTTT.

This clonotype came up many times. The chain joins TRBV20-1 to TRBJ1-1; D gene uncertain. Trimming removed 2 bases from V and 1 base from J, with 8 bases in between. The CDR3 has 13 residues. From germline, CDR1 is DFQATT and CDR2 SNEGSKA (reference sequence). For the CDR3, the DNA is TGCAGTGCTAGACCCGATACGAACACTGAAGCTTTCTTT. Translated, it gives CSARPDTNTEAFF.

This clonotype was picked up many times. The V and J genes are TRBV5-1 and TRBJ2-3; D is perhaps TRBD2 (5 bases). V gave up 2 bases and J gave up 4 bases, with 11 bases separating them. There are 14 residues in the CDR3. The germline V gene has CDR1 SGHRS and CDR2 YFSETQ. The CDR3 DNA is TGCGCCAGCAGCTTAAGGCAGGAGGCAGATACGCAGTATTTT. Translating it yields CASSLRQEADTQYF.

This clonotype has at least ten counts. The chain has TRBV5-1 and TRBJ1-6, with a weak D call TRBD1 (6 bases). V shed 7 bases and J shed 8 bases, with 16 bases lying between them. The CDR3 contains 14 residues. Germline V gene lookup returns CDR1 SGHRS and CDR2 YFSETQ. The CDR3 region is CASGSGTPDSPLHF. The CDR3 coding sequence is TGCGCCAGCGGATCCGGGACACCAGATTCACCCCTCCACTTT.

This clonotype was observed a few times. The chain carries TRBV5-5 and TRBJ1-1; no clear D. Trimming removed 3 bases at V and 6 bases at J, with 12 bases between. CDR1 is SGHKS, CDR2 YYEKEE, per germline (reference sequence). This CDR3 is 13 amino acids long. As DNA, the CDR3 is TGTGCCAGCAGCTGGACCCAGGCCGCTGAAGCTTTCTTT. It is translated as CASSWTQAAEAFF.

Of note for this clonotype: A much more abundant neighbour one base away suggests this may be a read error. CDR3 in DNA: TGTGCCAGCAGCCGATCATGGGAAGCTTTCTTT. Its translation: CASSRSWEAFF. This chain uses TRBV3-1 with TRBJ1-1; no clear D gene. V lost 4 bases to trimming and J lost 8 bases, with 8 bases between them. Looked up from germline, CDR1 is LGHDT and CDR2 is YNNKEL (reference sequence). CDR3 length: 11 residues.

This clonotype was picked up a small number of times. The genes are TRBV19 and TRBJ1-5; the D is unclear. Germline lookup yields CDR1 LNHDA and CDR2 SQIVND (reference sequence). V was trimmed by 3 bases and J by 11 bases, leaving 8 bases between them. CDR3 length: 11 residues. CDR3 bases: TGTGCCAGTAGTATGAAAAGGGCCCAGCATTTT. Translating it yields CASSMKRAQHF.

Comment on this clonotype: A read error is possible here, since a much larger clone lies one base away. The gene calls are TRBV7-9 and TRBJ2-2; unclear D gene. Between the trimmed V and J ends, which lost 5 bases and 2 bases, there was a span of 6 bases. Germline-derived CDR1 and CDR2 are SEHNR and FQNEAQ (reference sequence). This CDR3 has 13 amino acids. This CDR3 is CASSVRNTGELFF. CDR3 DNA: TGTGCCAGCAGCGTTAGAAACACCGGGGAGCTGTTTTTT.

In this sample, this clonotype turned up many times. This sequence joins TRBV28 and TRBJ2-5; D perhaps matches TRBD1 (5 bases). Trimming pared 10 bases from V and 0 bases from J, leaving 9 bases between. This CDR3 has 12 amino acids. Germline V lookup: CDR1 MDHEN, CDR2 SYDVKM. The CDR3 loop reads CATRQNQETQYF. CDR3 DNA sequence: TGTGCCACCCGACAGAACCAAGAGACCCAGTACTTC.

This chain links TRBV20-1 with TRBJ1-1, with TRBD1 as a possible D gene (5 bases). The CDR3 extends over 13 amino acids. Trimming took off 3 bases at V and 4 bases at J, with 12 bases between the two ends. The germline V gene has CDR1 DFQATT and CDR2 SNEGSKA (reference sequence). This chain's CDR3 is CSARSRDGTEAFF. Written as DNA, the CDR3 is TGCAGTGCTAGGAGTCGGGACGGCACTGAAGCTTTCTTT.

The chain combines TRBV4-1 with TRBJ2-1; 12 nucleotides match TRBD2. The CDR3 consists of 15 residues. V shed 4 bases, J shed 6 bases, and the junction held 4 bases outside the gene matches. The germline CDR1 and CDR2 sequences are MGHRA and YSYEKL. CDR3 sequence reads: CASSRSSGGANEQFF. The CDR3 bases are TGCGCCAGCAGCCGTTCTAGCGGGGGGGCCAATGAGCAGTTCTTC.

The chain couples TRBV27 to TRBJ2-7; TRBD2 is a possible D gene (6 bases). The V gene lost 5 bases and the J gene lost 2 bases, with 13 bases spanning the gap. The CDR3 spans 14 residues. CDR1 MNHEY and CDR2 SMNVEV come from the germline V gene (reference sequence). Here the CDR3 DNA reads TGTGCCAGCAGTCGGGGAGGACCGACCTACGAGCAGTACTTC. Protein product: CASSRGGPTYEQYF.

The gene calls are TRBV21-1 and TRBJ2-1; whether TRBD1, the table's D call, matches the DNA was not checked. TRBV21-1 counts as a pseudogene. The CDR3 covers 13 residues. This CDR3 is CASSNRDGTEQFF. The CDR3 DNA is TGTGCCAGCAGCAACCGGGACGGTACCGAGCAGTTCTTC.

With regard to this clonotype: A read error may explain this, as a much larger clone is one base away. The V call is TRBV2, the J call TRBJ1-2; D is perhaps TRBD1 (6 bases). In germline, CDR1 is SNHLY, CDR2 FYNNEI. CDR3 length: 14 residues. This chain's CDR3 is CACSLLLQGSGYTF. The CDR3 DNA reads as TGTGCCTGCAGTCTACTCCTACAGGGATCTGGCTACACCTTC.

This clonotype was counted at least ten times. The chain carries TRBV10-3 and TRBJ2-3; D might be TRBD2 (6 bases). The V and J ends lost 2 bases and 2 bases respectively, with 14 bases between them. Per germline, CDR1 ENHRY and CDR2 SYGVKD. The CDR3 contains 16 residues. CDR3 protein: CAISEARWGDTDTQYF. As DNA, the CDR3 is TGTGCCATCAGTGAGGCGAGGTGGGGGGACACAGATACGCAGTATTTT.